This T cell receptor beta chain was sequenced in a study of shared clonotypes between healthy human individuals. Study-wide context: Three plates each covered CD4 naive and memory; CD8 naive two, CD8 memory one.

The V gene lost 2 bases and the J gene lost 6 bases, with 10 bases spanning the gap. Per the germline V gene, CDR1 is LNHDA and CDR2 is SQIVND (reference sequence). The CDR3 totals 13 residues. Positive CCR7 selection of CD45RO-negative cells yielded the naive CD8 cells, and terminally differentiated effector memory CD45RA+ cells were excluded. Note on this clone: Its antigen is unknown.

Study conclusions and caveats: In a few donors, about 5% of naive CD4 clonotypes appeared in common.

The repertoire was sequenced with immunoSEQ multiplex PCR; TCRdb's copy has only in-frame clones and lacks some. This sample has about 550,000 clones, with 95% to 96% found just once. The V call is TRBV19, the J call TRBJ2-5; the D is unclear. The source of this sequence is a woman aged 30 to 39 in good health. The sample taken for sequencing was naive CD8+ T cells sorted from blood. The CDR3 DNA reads TGTGCCAGTAGTATATACGGGTTGAAGACCCAGTACTTC. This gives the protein CASSIYGLKTQYF.